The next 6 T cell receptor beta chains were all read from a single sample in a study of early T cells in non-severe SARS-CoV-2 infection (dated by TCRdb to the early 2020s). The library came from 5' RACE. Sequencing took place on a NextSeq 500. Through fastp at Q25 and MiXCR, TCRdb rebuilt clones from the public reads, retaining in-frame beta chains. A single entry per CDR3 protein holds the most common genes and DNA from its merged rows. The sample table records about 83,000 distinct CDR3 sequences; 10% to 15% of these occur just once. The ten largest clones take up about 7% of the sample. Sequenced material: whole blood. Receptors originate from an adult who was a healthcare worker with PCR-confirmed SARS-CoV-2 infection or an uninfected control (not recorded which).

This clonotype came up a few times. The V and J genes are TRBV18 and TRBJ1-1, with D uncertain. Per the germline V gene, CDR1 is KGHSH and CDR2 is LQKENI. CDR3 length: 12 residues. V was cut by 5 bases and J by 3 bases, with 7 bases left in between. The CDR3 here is CASSTRDTEAFF. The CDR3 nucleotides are TGTGCCAGCTCAACCCGGGACACTGAAGCTTTCTTT.

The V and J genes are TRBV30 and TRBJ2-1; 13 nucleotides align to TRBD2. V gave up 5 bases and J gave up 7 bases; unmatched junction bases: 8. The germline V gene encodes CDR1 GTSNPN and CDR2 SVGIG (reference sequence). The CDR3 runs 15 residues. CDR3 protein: CAWGGLAGVFNEQFF. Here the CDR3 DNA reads TGTGCCTGGGGCGGACTAGCGGGAGTATTTAATGAGCAGTTCTTC.

The CDR3 protein is CATSRVGGDQPQHF. The DNA of the CDR3 is TGTGCCACCAGCAGAGTTGGGGGTGATCAGCCCCAGCATTTT. This chain connects TRBV15 to TRBJ1-5; possible D gene TRBD1, 5 bases. Germline V gene data show CDR1 as LNHNV and CDR2 as YYDKDF (reference sequence). The germline V and J ends were trimmed by 1 base and 5 bases, with 9 bases remaining between them. The CDR3 length is 14 residues.

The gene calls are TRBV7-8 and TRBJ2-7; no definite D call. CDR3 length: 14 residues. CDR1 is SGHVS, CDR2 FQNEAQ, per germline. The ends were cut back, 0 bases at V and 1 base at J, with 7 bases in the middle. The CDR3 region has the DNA TGTGCCAGCAGCTTAGCTGCCCTATCCTACGAGCAGTACTTC. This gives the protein CASSLAALSYEQYF.

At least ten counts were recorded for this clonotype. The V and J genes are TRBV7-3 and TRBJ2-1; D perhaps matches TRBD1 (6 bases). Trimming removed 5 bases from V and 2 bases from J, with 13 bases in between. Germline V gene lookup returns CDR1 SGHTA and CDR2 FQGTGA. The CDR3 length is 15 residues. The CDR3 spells CASSRTGTPYNEQFF. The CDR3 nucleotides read TGTGCCAGCAGCCGGACCGGGACACCCTACAATGAGCAGTTCTTC.

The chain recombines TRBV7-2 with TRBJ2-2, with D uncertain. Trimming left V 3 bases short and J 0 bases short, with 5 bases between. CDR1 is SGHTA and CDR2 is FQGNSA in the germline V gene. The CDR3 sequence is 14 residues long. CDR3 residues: CASSFRPNTGELFF. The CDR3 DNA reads TGTGCCAGCAGCTTTAGACCGAACACCGGGGAGCTGTTTTTT.